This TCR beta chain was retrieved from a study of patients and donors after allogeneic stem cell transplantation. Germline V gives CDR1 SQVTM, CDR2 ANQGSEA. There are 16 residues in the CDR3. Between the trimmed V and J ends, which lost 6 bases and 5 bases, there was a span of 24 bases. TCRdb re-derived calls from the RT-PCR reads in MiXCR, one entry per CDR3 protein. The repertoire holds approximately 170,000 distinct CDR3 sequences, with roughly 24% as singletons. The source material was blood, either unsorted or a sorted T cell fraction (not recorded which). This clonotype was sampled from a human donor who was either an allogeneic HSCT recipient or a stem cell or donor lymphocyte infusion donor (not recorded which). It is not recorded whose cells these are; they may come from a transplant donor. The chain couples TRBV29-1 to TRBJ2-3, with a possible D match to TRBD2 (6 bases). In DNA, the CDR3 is TGCAGCGTCGACGGCCGGGACTCACAACCCGGAGATACGCAGTATTTT. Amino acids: CSVDGRDSQPGDTQYF.